A selection of T cell receptor beta chains follows, all from one sample in a study of cytomegalovirus exposure and HLA in healthy donors. TCRdb's copy holds only in-frame clones and misses some; the assay was immunoSEQ multiplex PCR. The repertoire has about 120,000 clones, 70% to 90% of them found once; the top ten carry under 2.5%. Sequenced input: PBMCs. These receptors all stem from a woman aged 25 to 39 in good health and CMV-seronegative. Both conserved end residues are part of each CDR3. The order of the fields is V gene, J gene, D gene, clone size, CDR3 DNA, CDR3 protein. A D gene is named only where the DNA matches it firmly. Only some rows state a clone size, as once, few, many or a class for expanded clones.

V gene: TRBV18; J gene: TRBJ1-1; D gene: TRBD1; clone size: -; CDR3 DNA: TGTGCCAGCTCAAAGGAGGGGGCTAGGTCTGAAGCTTTCTTT; CDR3 protein: CASSKEGARSEAFF
V gene: TRBV25-1; J gene: TRBJ2-7; D gene: -; clone size: -; CDR3 DNA: TGTGCCAGCAGTGGCTACAGGGAAAGGGGCGAGCAGTACTTC; CDR3 protein: CASSGYRERGEQYF
V gene: TRBV14; J gene: TRBJ2-1; D gene: -; clone size: -; CDR3 DNA: TGTGCCAGCAGCCAAGATCGGCGGATTATCTCCTACAATGAGCAGTTCTTC; CDR3 protein: CASSQDRRIISYNEQFF
V gene: TRBV14; J gene: TRBJ1-4; D gene: TRBD1; clone size: -; CDR3 DNA: TGTGCCAGCAGCCGGGACAGGGTTTCAGATGAAAAACTGTTTTTT; CDR3 protein: CASSRDRVSDEKLFF
V gene: TRBV7-9; J gene: TRBJ1-1; D gene: -; clone size: -; CDR3 DNA: TGTGCCAGCAGCTCCCGCACTGAAGCTTTCTTT; CDR3 protein: CASSSRTEAFF
V gene: TRBV27; J gene: TRBJ2-7; D gene: -; clone size: -; CDR3 DNA: TGTGCCAGCAGTTTATCGAACAGGGCGCCCTACGAGCAGTACTTC; CDR3 protein: CASSLSNRAPYEQYF
V gene: TRBV19; J gene: TRBJ1-2; D gene: -; clone size: few; CDR3 DNA: TGTGCCAGTATCCCCGCGAATACTAACTATGGCTACACCTTC; CDR3 protein: CASIPANTNYGYTF
V gene: TRBV15; J gene: TRBJ2-7; D gene: TRBD1; clone size: few; CDR3 DNA: TGTGCCACCAGCAGAGCGGGACAGAACTACGAGCAGTACTTC; CDR3 protein: CATSRAGQNYEQYF
V gene: TRBV4-1; J gene: TRBJ1-2; D gene: TRBD1; clone size: -; CDR3 DNA: TGCGCCAGCAGCCAAGTGAGCAGGGGGGACTATGGCTACACCTTC; CDR3 protein: CASSQVSRGDYGYTF
V gene: TRBV10-2; J gene: TRBJ2-5; D gene: -; clone size: -; CDR3 DNA: TGCGCCAGCAGTGACACCCGAGGAGAGACCCAGTACTTC; CDR3 protein: CASSDTRGETQYF
V gene: TRBV2; J gene: TRBJ2-1; D gene: TRBD1; clone size: -; CDR3 DNA: TGTGCCAGCGTCCCGGGACAGGGGGCTCAATACAATGAGCAGTTCTTC; CDR3 protein: CASVPGQGAQYNEQFF
V gene: TRBV6-6; J gene: TRBJ1-4; D gene: -; clone size: -; CDR3 DNA: TGTGCCAGCAGTTACGGGGGACTGAATGAAAAACTGTTTTTT; CDR3 protein: CASSYGGLNEKLFF
V gene: TRBV2; J gene: TRBJ2-2; D gene: TRBD1; clone size: -; CDR3 DNA: TGTGCCAGAGACACAGGGGCCACGAACACCGGGGAGCTGTTTTTT; CDR3 protein: CARDTGATNTGELFF
V gene: TRBV7-9; J gene: TRBJ1-2; D gene: -; clone size: -; CDR3 DNA: TGTGCCAGCAGGGCACAGTTGACGGATGGCTACACCTTC; CDR3 protein: CASRAQLTDGYTF
V gene: TRBV7-3; J gene: TRBJ2-7; D gene: TRBD1; clone size: -; CDR3 DNA: TGTGCCAGCCGCCCTCGGGGACAGAGGTTCAACGAGCAGTACTTC; CDR3 protein: CASRPRGQRFNEQYF
V gene: TRBV13; J gene: TRBJ2-6; D gene: -; clone size: -; CDR3 DNA: TGTGCCAGCAGCTTAAAGAGCGCGGGGACTGGGGCCAACGTCCTGACTTTC; CDR3 protein: CASSLKSAGTGANVLTF
V gene: TRBV19; J gene: TRBJ2-7; D gene: -; clone size: -; CDR3 DNA: TGTGCCAGTAGTACCCTGACAAATTACTACGAGCAGTACTTC; CDR3 protein: CASSTLTNYYEQYF
V gene: TRBV7-2; J gene: TRBJ2-5; D gene: -; clone size: -; CDR3 DNA: TGTGCCAGCAGCTTAGGACTGGGGGGAGAGACCCAGTACTTC; CDR3 protein: CASSLGLGGETQYF
V gene: TRBV11-2; J gene: TRBJ1-4; D gene: -; clone size: few; CDR3 DNA: TGTGCCAGCAGCCCCGCGGCCGCAACTAATGAAAAACTGTTTTTT; CDR3 protein: CASSPAAATNEKLFF
V gene: TRBV10-1; J gene: TRBJ2-7; D gene: TRBD2; clone size: -; CDR3 DNA: TGCGCCAGCAGTGACCCGGGGGGTTACGAGCAGTACTTC; CDR3 protein: CASSDPGGYEQYF
V gene: TRBV15; J gene: TRBJ1-5; D gene: -; clone size: -; CDR3 DNA: TGTGCCACCAGCAAGACAGGTACCATAGAAGAGCCCCAGCATTTT; CDR3 protein: CATSKTGTIEEPQHF
V gene: TRBV23-1; J gene: TRBJ1-1; D gene: -; clone size: -; CDR3 DNA: TGCGCCAGCAGTCACCCCGACAGCCGAGGAACTGAAGCTTTCTTT; CDR3 protein: CASSHPDSRGTEAFF
V gene: TRBV9; J gene: TRBJ2-1; D gene: -; clone size: -; CDR3 DNA: TGTGCCAGCAGCGCCGGGACTGAAGCTTACAATGAGCAGTTCTTC; CDR3 protein: CASSAGTEAYNEQFF
V gene: TRBV5-4; J gene: TRBJ1-2; D gene: -; clone size: -; CDR3 DNA: TGTGCCAGCAGCACAGGACAGCACTATGGCTACACCTTC; CDR3 protein: CASSTGQHYGYTF
V gene: TRBV2; J gene: TRBJ1-5; D gene: TRBD1; clone size: -; CDR3 DNA: TGTGCCAGCAGGGGACACAGGGGAAGGGGCAATCAGCCCCAGCATTTT; CDR3 protein: CASRGHRGRGNQPQHF
V gene: TRBV4-3; J gene: TRBJ1-3; D gene: -; clone size: -; CDR3 DNA: TGCGCCAGCAGCCAAGATGCAGGGAACTCTGGAAACACCATATATTTT; CDR3 protein: CASSQDAGNSGNTIYF
V gene: TRBV2; J gene: TRBJ2-5; D gene: TRBD2; clone size: -; CDR3 DNA: TGTGCCAGCACCACCGGACTAGCGGGGGGGCAGGAGACCCAGTACTTC; CDR3 protein: CASTTGLAGGQETQYF
V gene: TRBV9; J gene: TRBJ1-1; D gene: -; clone size: -; CDR3 DNA: TGTGCCAGCAGCGTAAGGGCAGGAGGGGTGAACACTGAAGCTTTCTTT; CDR3 protein: CASSVRAGGVNTEAFF
V gene: TRBV6-5; J gene: TRBJ2-5; D gene: TRBD2; clone size: -; CDR3 DNA: TGTGCCAGCAGTTGGGGTAGTGGGACTAGCGAAGAGACCCAGTACTTC; CDR3 protein: CASSWGSGTSEETQYF
V gene: TRBV2; J gene: TRBJ2-3; D gene: TRBD2; clone size: -; CDR3 DNA: TGTGCCAGCAGCTCTAGCGGGGGCACAGATACGCAGTATTTT; CDR3 protein: CASSSSGGTDTQYF
V gene: TRBV18; J gene: TRBJ2-5; D gene: TRBD1; clone size: -; CDR3 DNA: TGTGCCAGCTCACCACCGGGACAGTCAGAGACCCAGTACTTC; CDR3 protein: CASSPPGQSETQYF
V gene: TRBV30; J gene: TRBJ2-7; D gene: TRBD1; clone size: -; CDR3 DNA: TGTGCCTGGGTAGGGCGGACAGGGGGTTACTACGAGCAGTACTTC; CDR3 protein: CAWVGRTGGYYEQYF
V gene: TRBV25-1; J gene: TRBJ1-4; D gene: TRBD1; clone size: -; CDR3 DNA: TGTGCCAGCACCGCCAGGACAGGGGTAAATGAAAAACTGTTTTTT; CDR3 protein: CASTARTGVNEKLFF
V gene: TRBV7-6; J gene: TRBJ2-1; D gene: -; clone size: -; CDR3 DNA: TGTGCCAGCAGCTTAATTAGAGAGACCTACAATGAGCAGTTCTTC; CDR3 protein: CASSLIRETYNEQFF
V gene: TRBV19; J gene: TRBJ2-1; D gene: TRBD2; clone size: once; CDR3 DNA: TGTGCCAGTAGTATCGCCCTAGCGGGGGGGCAAAACAATGAGCAGTTCTTC; CDR3 protein: CASSIALAGGQNNEQFF
V gene: TRBV2; J gene: TRBJ2-7; D gene: -; clone size: -; CDR3 DNA: TGTGCCACCACTCCCGACTTGAACTCCTACGAGCAGTACTTC; CDR3 protein: CATTPDLNSYEQYF
V gene: TRBV15; J gene: TRBJ2-1; D gene: TRBD1; clone size: -; CDR3 DNA: TGTGCCACCAGCAGTGACAGGGTCAATGAGCAGTTCTTC; CDR3 protein: CATSSDRVNEQFF
V gene: TRBV6-6; J gene: TRBJ2-7; D gene: -; clone size: -; CDR3 DNA: TGTGCCAGCGGAAGGGGCATAGTATCCTACGAGCAGTACTTC; CDR3 protein: CASGRGIVSYEQYF
V gene: TRBV10-3; J gene: TRBJ1-1; D gene: -; clone size: -; CDR3 DNA: TGTGCCATCAGTGGGCGGGGGCGGAACACTGAAGCTTTCTTT; CDR3 protein: CAISGRGRNTEAFF
V gene: TRBV5-4; J gene: TRBJ1-1; D gene: -; clone size: -; CDR3 DNA: TGTGCCAGCAGCCCCTCTTCGAGCGTCACTGAAGCTTTCTTT; CDR3 protein: CASSPSSSVTEAFF
V gene: TRBV6-1; J gene: TRBJ1-2; D gene: -; clone size: once; CDR3 DNA: TGTGCCAGCAGTATCTTAGGCAAGGGGGACTATGGCTACACCTTC; CDR3 protein: CASSILGKGDYGYTF
V gene: TRBV6-5; J gene: TRBJ1-1; D gene: -; clone size: -; CDR3 DNA: TGTGCCAGCAGTTACACGAGGACAGCGCCTGAAGCTTTCTTT; CDR3 protein: CASSYTRTAPEAFF
V gene: TRBV9; J gene: TRBJ1-2; D gene: TRBD1; clone size: few; CDR3 DNA: TGTGCCAGCAGCGTAGGGGCAGGGGGAAACTATGGCTACACCTTC; CDR3 protein: CASSVGAGGNYGYTF